These 27 T cell receptor beta chains originate from one sample sequenced in a study of cytomegalovirus exposure and HLA in healthy donors. Researchers ran the PCR with 60 Vbeta and 13 Jbeta primers. Sequenced by immunoSEQ multiplex PCR; TCRdb stores in-frame clones only, minus some. The table records fewer than 200,000 clones, roughly four fifths of them present only once. Sequencing was done on a sample of PBMCs. The receptors were gathered from a female donor in good health and CMV-seronegative.

The chain employs TRBV9 and TRBJ2-4, with a possible D match to TRBD2 (6 bases). Germline lookup yields CDR1 SGDLS and CDR2 YYNGEE. The CDR3 is made up of 13 amino acids. The ends were cut back, 7 bases at V and 10 bases at J, with 18 bases in the middle. The CDR3 is CASAPAGGAIQYF. CDR3 bases: TGTGCCAGCGCCCCCGCCGGAGGGGCTATTCAGTACTTC.

The chain carries TRBV4-3 and TRBJ2-1; TRBD2 matches at 12 bases. Germline V gives CDR1 LGHNA, CDR2 YSLEER. V shed 0 bases, J shed 9 bases, and the junction held 9 bases outside the gene matches. This CDR3 is 17 amino acids long. The CDR3 region has the DNA TGCGCCAGCAGCCAAGATAGCTCTAGCGGGAGGGTAAGTGAGCAGTTCTTC. This codes for CASSQDSSSGRVSEQFF.

This chain connects TRBV10-3 to TRBJ2-7; the match to TRBD1 covers 10 bases. The CDR3 has 17 residues. V was pared by 6 bases and J by 1 base, with 12 bases of the junction left unmatched. CDR1 and CDR2 (germline): ENHRY, SYGVKD. For the CDR3, the DNA is TGTGCCATCAGGACCTCGGTGGGACAGGGGACTTCCTACGAGCAGTACTTC. It translates to CAIRTSVGQGTSYEQYF.

This clone showed up just once. This chain joins TRBV14 and TRBJ2-7, with D possibly being TRBD1 (5 bases). Trimming removed 0 bases at V and 3 bases at J, with 21 bases between. The CDR3 spans 18 residues. Germline CDR1 SGHDN, CDR2 FVKESK. The CDR3: CASSQDFWWYRQLYEQYF. In nucleotides, the CDR3 is TGTGCCAGCAGCCAAGATTTTTGGTGGTACAGGCAACTCTACGAGCAGTACTTC.

This clone was counted only a few times. The J gene is TRBJ1-4, the V gene TRBV7-9, with 9 bases that match TRBD1. V shed 5 bases and J 7 bases; nucleotides not matched to a gene: 11. The CDR3 contains 16 residues. The germline V gene encodes CDR1 SEHNR and CDR2 FQNEAQ (reference sequence). The CDR3 region is CASSPRETGGIEKLFF. DNA of the CDR3: TGTGCCAGCAGCCCTAGGGAGACAGGGGGAATTGAAAAACTGTTTTTT. The full variable domain, completed using reference TRBV7-9 and TRBJ1-4, is DTGVSQNPRHKITKRGQNVTFRCDPISEHNRLYWYRQTLGQGPEFLTYFQNEAQLEKSRLLSDRFSAERPKGSFSTLEIQRTEQGDSAMYLCASSPRETGGIEKLFFGSGTQLSVL.

This chain links TRBV19 with TRBJ1-5, with 7 nucleotides matching TRBD1. CDR1 LNHDA and CDR2 SQIVND come from the germline V gene (reference sequence). With 9 bases clipped from V and 2 bases from J, the junction kept 10 bases outside the gene matches. This CDR3 has 15 amino acids. This CDR3 reads CASSDEGAGNQPQHF. DNA of the CDR3: TGTGCCAGCAGTGATGAGGGGGCCGGCAATCAGCCCCAGCATTTT.

J is TRBJ1-2 and V is TRBV30, with a possible D match to TRBD1 (5 bases). There are 11 residues in the CDR3. CDR1 is GTSNPN, CDR2 SVGIG, per germline (reference sequence). Trimming removed 4 bases from V and 6 bases from J, with 9 bases in between. CDR3 protein: CAWKGLHGYTF. The CDR3 nucleotides are TGTGCCTGGAAGGGGCTACATGGCTACACCTTC.

This clone has a single count. This chain joins TRBV5-1 and TRBJ2-7, with no clear D. Germline V gene sequence: CDR1 SGHRS, CDR2 YFSETQ. The CDR3 consists of 14 residues. Trimming pared 4 bases from V and 2 bases from J, leaving 13 bases between. The CDR3 sequence: CASSPESSTYEQYF. The DNA for the CDR3 is TGCGCCAGCAGCCCAGAGTCTAGTACCTACGAGCAGTACTTC.

The V and J genes are TRBV4-2 and TRBJ2-2, with 11 bases matching TRBD2. This CDR3 contains 16 residues. Germline values: CDR1 LGHNA, CDR2 YNFKEQ. J gave up 6 bases and V 0 bases, and 3 bases lay outside the gene matches. CDR3 in amino acids: CASSQEVAGGPGELFF. In nucleotides, the CDR3 is TGTGCCAGCAGCCAAGAGGTAGCGGGAGGGCCCGGGGAGCTGTTTTTT.

The chain recombines TRBV30 with TRBJ1-2; possibly TRBD1 for D (6 bases). V dropped 3 bases and J dropped 4 bases, with 9 bases sitting between them. This CDR3 has 12 residues. The germline CDR1 and CDR2 sequences are GTSNPN and SVGIG (reference sequence). The CDR3 DNA reads as TGTGCCTGGAGCACAGGGAGCTATGGCTACACCTTC. This codes for CAWSTGSYGYTF.

The genes are TRBV4-3 and TRBJ1-2; 10 nucleotides agree with TRBD1. Germline V lookup: CDR1 LGHNA, CDR2 YSLEER. Unmatched junction bases numbered 13, after V lost 6 bases and J lost 6 bases. This CDR3 contains 16 residues. This CDR3 is CASRPTGGQGHNGYTF. In DNA, the CDR3 is TGCGCCAGCAGACCCACCGGGGGACAGGGGCACAATGGCTACACCTTC.

This sequence joins TRBV14 and TRBJ2-3; unclear D gene. Germline lookup yields CDR1 SGHDN and CDR2 FVKESK. Deletions cut 0 bases from V and 4 bases from J, with 8 bases between. The CDR3 covers 14 residues. The CDR3 nucleotides read TGTGCCAGCAGCCAAGAGGGTGGAGCAGATACGCAGTATTTT. Protein: CASSQEGGADTQYF.

V and J are TRBV6-5 and TRBJ2-3, with 7 bases lining up with TRBD2. Germline assignment: CDR1 MNHEY and CDR2 SVGAGI. V trimming: 6 bases; J trimming: 9 bases; junction bases outside the gene matches: 9. The CDR3 loop spans 13 amino acids. The CDR3 loop is CASRASGAGTQYF. The CDR3 nucleotides are TGTGCCAGCAGGGCTAGCGGCGCCGGGACGCAGTATTTT.

The chain carries TRBV11-2 and TRBJ1-6; a possible D gene is TRBD1 (6 bases). CDR3 length: 16 amino acids. Trimming pared 2 bases from V and 5 bases from J, leaving 13 bases between. Looked up from germline, CDR1 is SGHAT and CDR2 is FQNNGV. The CDR3 nucleotides read TGTGCCAGCAGCTTACTACAGGGTTTAGATAATTCACCCCTCCACTTT. Its protein is CASSLLQGLDNSPLHF.

This clone was seen more than once but under ten times. This rearrangement joins TRBV9 to TRBJ2-1; D not certain. The V gene's germline CDR1 is SGDLS and CDR2 YYNGEE. The V end lost 6 bases, the J end lost 1 base, and 14 bases lay between the germline ends. There are 15 residues in the CDR3. CDR3 coding DNA: TGTGCCAGCACCTTGACTCCAAGTTCCTACAATGAGCAGTTCTTC. This sequence encodes CASTLTPSSYNEQFF.

The V gene is TRBV7-8, the J gene TRBJ1-3; no reliable D call. The CDR3 totals 14 residues. V was shortened by 5 bases and J by 0 bases, with 8 bases between the two germline ends. From germline, CDR1 is SGHVS and CDR2 FQNEAQ. The CDR3 here is CASSPGDSGNTIYF. Written as DNA, the CDR3 is TGTGCCAGCAGCCCAGGCGACTCTGGAAACACCATATATTTT.

This chain links TRBV18 with TRBJ1-1; weak D call: TRBD1 (6 bases). The CDR3 is 16 residues long. Germline-derived CDR1 and CDR2 are KGHSH and LQKENI. V dropped 2 bases and J dropped 0 bases, with 13 bases sitting between them. Here the CDR3 reads CASSPIVRTVNTEAFF. CDR3 in DNA: TGTGCCAGCTCACCAATAGTGCGGACAGTGAACACTGAAGCTTTCTTT.

The V call is TRBV7-8, the J call TRBJ2-5, with D unclear. The germline CDR1 and CDR2 sequences are SGHVS and FQNEAQ. The V end was cut by 8 bases, the J end by 4 bases, with 8 bases between. This CDR3 is built from 11 residues. The CDR3 loop reads CASELLETQYF. CDR3 coding DNA: TGTGCCAGCGAACTGCTAGAGACCCAGTACTTC. Filled out from reference TRBV7-8 and TRBJ2-5, the complete variable domain reads GAGVSQSPRYKVAKRGQDVALRCDPISGHVSLFWYQQALGQGPEFLTYFQNEAQLDKSGLPSDRFFAERPEGSVSTLKIQRTQQEDSAVYLCASELLETQYFGPGTRLLVL.

The chain recombines TRBV19 with TRBJ1-2; 9 bases are a match to TRBD1. CDR1 and CDR2 from the germline V gene are LNHDA and SQIVND (reference sequence). CDR3 length: 14 amino acids. After removal of 6 bases from V and 5 bases from J, the junction contained 7 bases not matched to a gene. The CDR3 nucleotides read TGTGCCAGTAGAATGGACAGGGGTCGATATGGCTACACCTTC. It encodes CASRMDRGRYGYTF.

The chain recombines TRBV7-2 with TRBJ2-6; 7 bases match TRBD2. Germline CDR1 and CDR2: SGHTA and FQGNSA. The CDR3 is 16 amino acids. The V gene end was trimmed by 6 bases and the J gene end by 0 bases; junction bases not matched to a gene: 5. The CDR3 bases are TGTGCCAGCAGAAAGCGGGGCTACTCTGGGGCCAACGTCCTGACTTTC. Amino acid sequence: CASRKRGYSGANVLTF.

The chain is built from TRBV4-1 and TRBJ2-7; 8 bases fit TRBD1. The CDR3 has 14 residues. V lost 5 bases to trimming and J lost 4 bases; unmatched junction nucleotides: 7. Germline loops: CDR1 MGHRA, CDR2 YSYEKL. For the CDR3, the DNA is TGCGCCAGCAGCTCCCGGACAGGGTTATACGAGCAGTACTTC. This codes for CASSSRTGLYEQYF.

The rearrangement joins TRBV4-3 to TRBJ2-1; 9 positions agree with TRBD2. V trimming: 1 base; J trimming: 8 bases; junction bases outside the gene matches: 6. The CDR3 is 15 amino acids. The V gene's germline CDR1 is LGHNA and CDR2 YSLEER. Here the CDR3 DNA reads TGCGCCAGCAGCCAAGGGACTAGCGCGAGGGATGAGCAGTTCTTC. Its protein product is CASSQGTSARDEQFF.

This clone turned up a few times. The J gene is TRBJ1-1, the V gene TRBV11-1; D is unresolved. Trimming stripped 6 bases from V and 1 base from J, with 9 bases between. The CDR3 is 13 residues long. Germline assignment: CDR1 SGHAT and CDR2 FQDESV (reference sequence). The CDR3: CASRYLSNTEAFF. CDR3 nucleotide sequence: TGTGCCAGCAGGTACCTATCGAACACTGAAGCTTTCTTT.

The chain uses TRBV19 and TRBJ2-3; TRBD1 aligns across 8 bases. Germline V gene sequence: CDR1 LNHDA, CDR2 SQIVND (reference sequence). The CDR3 sequence is 11 residues long. Trimming removed 8 bases from V and 12 bases from J; junction bases left unmatched: 7. Here the CDR3 DNA reads TGTGCCAGTCTATACAGGGGGTCTCAGTATTTT. Protein: CASLYRGSQYF.

CDR3 protein: CAWSARVEQPQHF. CDR3 nucleotide sequence: TGTGCCTGGAGTGCCAGGGTTGAACAGCCCCAGCATTTT. The rearrangement uses TRBV30 and TRBJ1-5, with D possibly being TRBD1 (5 bases). The CDR3 consists of 13 residues. The germline V and J ends were trimmed by 1 base and 7 bases, with 11 bases remaining between them. Germline values: CDR1 GTSNPN, CDR2 SVGIG (reference sequence). The whole variable domain, remainder taken from reference TRBV30 and TRBJ1-5, is SQTIHQWPATLVQPVGSPLSLECTVEGTSNPNLYWYRQAAGRGLQLLFYSVGIGQISSEVPQNLSASRPQDRQFILSSKKLLLSDSGFYLCAWSARVEQPQHFGDGTRLSIL.

The rearrangement uses TRBV5-1 and TRBJ2-7, with 8 bases that match TRBD2. V lost 1 base, J lost 7 bases, and 10 bases stayed unmatched. Germline CDR1 is SGHRS and CDR2 is YFSETQ. The CDR3 sequence is 15 residues long. The CDR3 DNA follows: TGCGCCAGCAGCTTGAGCGGGAGCGGAGAGCGGGAGCAGTACTTC. As protein: CASSLSGSGEREQYF. Filled out from reference TRBV5-1 and TRBJ2-7, the complete variable domain reads KAGVTQTPRYLIKTRGQQVTLSCSPISGHRSVSWYQQTPGQGLQFLFEYFSETQRNKGNFPGRFSGRQFSNSRSEMNVSTLELGDSALYLCASSLSGSGEREQYFGPGTRLTVT.

The chain joins TRBV20-1 to TRBJ1-2; D not certain. Germline V CDR1 and CDR2: DFQATT, SNEGSKA (reference sequence). CDR3 length: 11 amino acids. V lost 0 bases, J lost 8 bases, and 7 bases lay in between. The CDR3 protein is CSAREDLGYTF. CDR3 sequence (DNA): TGCAGTGCTAGAGAAGACTTGGGCTACACCTTC.